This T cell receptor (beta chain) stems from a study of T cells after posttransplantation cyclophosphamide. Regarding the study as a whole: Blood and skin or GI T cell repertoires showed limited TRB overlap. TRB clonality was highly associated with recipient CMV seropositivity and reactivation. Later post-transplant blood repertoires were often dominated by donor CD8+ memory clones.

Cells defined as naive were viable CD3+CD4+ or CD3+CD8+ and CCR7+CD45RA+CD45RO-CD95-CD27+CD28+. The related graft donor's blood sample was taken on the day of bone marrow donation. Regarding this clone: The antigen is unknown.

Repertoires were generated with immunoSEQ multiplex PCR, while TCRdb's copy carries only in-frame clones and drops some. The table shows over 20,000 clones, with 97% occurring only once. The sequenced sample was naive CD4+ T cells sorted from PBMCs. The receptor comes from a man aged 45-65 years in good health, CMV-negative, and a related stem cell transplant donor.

CDR3 coding DNA: TGTGCCAGTAGTACCGGGATCCGACGGTACTCCTACGAGCAGTACTTC. Amino acids: CASSTGIRRYSYEQYF. The chain employs TRBV19 and TRBJ2-7; possibly TRBD2 for D (5 bases). In germline, CDR1 is LNHDA, CDR2 SQIVND (reference sequence). V was shortened by 4 bases and J by 0 bases, with 16 bases between the two germline ends. The CDR3 sequence is 16 residues long. The full variable domain, in which reference TRBV19 and TRBJ2-7 provide the parts outside the CDR3, is DGGITQSPKYLFRKEGQNVTLSCEQNLNHDAMYWYRQDPGQGLRLIYYSQIVNDFQKGDIAEGYSVSREKKESFPLTVTSAQKNPTAFYLCASSTGIRRYSYEQYFGPGTRLTVT.